This T cell receptor beta chain originates from a study of blood T cell repertoires in COVID-19. In the study overall: Specimens from acute and convalescent COVID-19 originated in the United States, Italy and Spain. PBMCs, B-cell-depleted T cells, or T cells were the source of the cDNA or gDNA that made up the material.

The CDR3 contains 11 residues. Germline lookup yields CDR1 MNHEY and CDR2 SVGEGT. Original processing methods: Reference gene primer amplification yielded estimated nucleated cell counts. Here immunoSEQ multiplex PCR was the method, and the copy in TCRdb shows in-frame clones only, minus some. V, J and clone size are taken as reported in that table, and D and trimming were inferred from the DNA itself. Among 300,000 to 350,000 clones listed, 80% to 95% were seen once. Patients in Seattle were enrolled during active infection, then followed longitudinally. About this clone: Compared with germline, one end of the junction differs, possibly owing to a read error.

The TCR comes from a woman aged 25 to 45 with COVID-19, enrolled during active disease. The sample comprised peripheral blood. The rearrangement joins TRBV6-2 or TRBV6-3 to TRBJ2-7, with TRBD2 as a possible D gene (5 bases). The CDR3 is CASSPGLDLFF. The CDR3 region has the DNA TGTGCCAGCAGCCCTGGACTGGATTTGTTCTTC.